Shown below are 3 T cell receptor beta chains from a single sample sequenced in a study of cytomegalovirus exposure and HLA in healthy donors. PCR involved 60 Vbeta and 13 Jbeta primers. Data came from immunoSEQ multiplex PCR; TCRdb stores just in-frame clones and leaves some out. The top ten clones hold 20% to 25% of a sample with about 87,000 clones, over 70% of them seen once. Sequencing input: PBMCs. These receptors all stem from a young man in good health and CMV-seropositive.

J is TRBJ1-2 and V is TRBV5-1; D ambiguous. Germline V gives CDR1 SGHRS, CDR2 YFSETQ. The length of the CDR3 is 14 residues. Trimming shortened V by 0 bases and J by 6 bases, and 12 bases separated the two germline ends. Here the CDR3 DNA reads TGCGCCAGCAGCTTGGCCCGAGGAGTAGATGGCTACACCTTC. As protein: CASSLARGVDGYTF. Looking up the rest from reference TRBV5-1 and TRBJ1-2 gives the full variable domain: KAGVTQTPRYLIKTRGQQVTLSCSPISGHRSVSWYQQTPGQGLQFLFEYFSETQRNKGNFPGRFSGRQFSNSRSEMNVSTLELGDSALYLCASSLARGVDGYTFGSGTRLTVV.

J is TRBJ2-3 and V is TRBV29-1; perhaps TRBD2 as D (5 bases). Germline lookup yields CDR1 SQVTM and CDR2 ANQGSEA. CDR3 size: 13 residues. Trimming took 4 bases from V and 2 from J, leaving 10 bases between them. The CDR3 region is CSVAGIHTDTQYF. The DNA for the CDR3 is TGCAGCGTTGCCGGGATCCACACAGATACGCAGTATTTT.

V is TRBV19 and J is TRBJ2-1; 10 bases agree with TRBD2. CDR3 size: 16 residues. With 2 bases clipped from V and 3 bases from J, the junction kept 4 bases outside the gene matches. Germline loops: CDR1 LNHDA, CDR2 SQIVND (reference sequence). The CDR3: CASSIIPSGSYNEQFF. The CDR3 DNA reads as TGTGCCAGTAGTATAATCCCTAGCGGGAGCTACAATGAGCAGTTCTTC.